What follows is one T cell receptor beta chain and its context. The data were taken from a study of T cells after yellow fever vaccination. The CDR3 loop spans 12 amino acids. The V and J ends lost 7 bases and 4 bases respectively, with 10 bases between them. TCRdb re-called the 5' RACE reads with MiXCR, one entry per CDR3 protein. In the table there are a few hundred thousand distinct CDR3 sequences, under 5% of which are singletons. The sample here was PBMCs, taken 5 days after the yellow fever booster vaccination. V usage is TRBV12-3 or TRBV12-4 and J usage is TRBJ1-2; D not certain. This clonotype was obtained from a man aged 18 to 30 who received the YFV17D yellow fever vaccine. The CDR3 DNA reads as TGTGCCAGCACCCCCCCAGGCTATGGCTACACCTTC. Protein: CASTPPGYGYTF.